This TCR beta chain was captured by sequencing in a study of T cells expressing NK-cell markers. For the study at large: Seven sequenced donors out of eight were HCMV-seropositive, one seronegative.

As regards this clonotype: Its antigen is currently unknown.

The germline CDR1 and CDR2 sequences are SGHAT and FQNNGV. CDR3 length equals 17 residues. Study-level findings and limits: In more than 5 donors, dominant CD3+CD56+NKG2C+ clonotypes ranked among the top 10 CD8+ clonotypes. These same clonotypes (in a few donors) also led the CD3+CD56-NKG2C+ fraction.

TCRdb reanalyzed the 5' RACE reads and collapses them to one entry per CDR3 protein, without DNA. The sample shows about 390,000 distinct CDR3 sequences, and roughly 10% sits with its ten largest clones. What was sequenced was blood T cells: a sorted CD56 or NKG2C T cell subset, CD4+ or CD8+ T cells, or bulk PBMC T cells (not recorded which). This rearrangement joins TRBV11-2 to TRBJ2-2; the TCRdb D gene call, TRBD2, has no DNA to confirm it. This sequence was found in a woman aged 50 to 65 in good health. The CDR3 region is CASSLFTSGRAVGELFF.